This passage covers 9 T cell receptor beta chains from one sample sequenced in a study of memory CD4+ T cells and cytomegalovirus serostatus. Method: immunoSEQ multiplex PCR; TCRdb's copy keeps in-frame clones and lacks some. The sample includes tens of thousands of clones, over 70% of them seen just once. Single viable CD3+CD4+CD8-CD45RO+ cells were sorted as the memory CD4+ T cells. Material for sequencing was memory CD4+ T cells from blood. The source of these receptors is an adult in good health and CMV-seropositive.

This clone was picked up a small number of times. This chain uses TRBV11-3 with TRBJ1-1; 7 nucleotides line up with TRBD1. The V segment lost 4 bases and the J segment 4 bases; nucleotides outside the gene matches: 6. CDR1 and CDR2 (germline): SGHNT, YENEEA. The length of the CDR3 is 14 residues. The CDR3 protein is CASSYRQGVTEAFF. CDR3 nucleotide sequence: TGTGCCAGCAGCTACAGACAGGGAGTCACTGAAGCTTTCTTT.

The V gene is TRBV11-2, the J gene TRBJ2-3; 7 bases map to TRBD2. The CDR3 totals 15 residues. V shed 8 bases and J 2 bases; nucleotides not matched to a gene: 10. Germline V lookup: CDR1 SGHAT, CDR2 FQNNGV. The CDR3 region has the DNA TGTGCCAGCGAGCCTTCTAGCGGATACACAGATACGCAGTATTTT. Protein product: CASEPSSGYTDTQYF.

In its sample, this clone was seen a few times. The V call is TRBV30, the J call TRBJ1-3; 10 bases agree with TRBD1. Germline-derived CDR1 and CDR2 are GTSNPN and SVGIG (reference sequence). There are 16 residues in the CDR3. Unmatched junction bases numbered 8, after V lost 3 bases and J lost 3 bases. The CDR3 DNA is TGTGCCTGGAGCCCAATGGGGACAGGGGTTGGAAACACCATATATTTT. Protein: CAWSPMGTGVGNTIYF.

The chain recombines TRBV7-9 with TRBJ2-5; D call uncertain. CDR1 and CDR2 from the germline V gene are SEHNR and FQNEAQ (reference sequence). The V end lost 4 bases, the J end lost 3 bases, and 9 bases lay between the germline ends. The CDR3 extends over 13 amino acids. CDR3 nucleotides: TGTGCCAGCAGCTCCGACATAAAAGAGACCCAGTACTTC. It specifies CASSSDIKETQYF.

This clone appeared once. The rearrangement joins TRBV2 to TRBJ2-2; D call uncertain. Germline CDR1 SNHLY, CDR2 FYNNEI. The CDR3 is made up of 15 amino acids. The ends were cut back, 3 bases at V and 0 bases at J, with 8 bases in the middle. Here the CDR3 DNA reads TGTGCCAGCAGTGAGGGCTACGCGAACACCGGGGAGCTGTTTTTT. It encodes CASSEGYANTGELFF.

The J gene is TRBJ2-3, the V gene TRBV11-3, with D hard to call. V lost 1 base and J 3 bases, leaving 17 bases between the germline ends. The CDR3 totals 17 residues. Germline assignment: CDR1 SGHNT and CDR2 YENEEA. CDR3 residues: CASSLVSPQAPTDTQYF. The CDR3 nucleotides read TGTGCCAGCAGCTTAGTATCCCCTCAGGCGCCGACAGATACGCAGTATTTT.

This rearrangement joins TRBV6-5 to TRBJ2-5; a possible D gene is TRBD1 (6 bases). Trimming removed 0 bases at V and 2 bases at J, with 10 bases between. Germline V CDR1 and CDR2: MNHEY, SVGAGI. CDR3 length: 15 residues. The CDR3, as DNA: TGTGCCAGCAGTTACTCGGGGACATATCAAGAGACCCAGTACTTC. Translating it yields CASSYSGTYQETQYF.

V and J are TRBV7-2 and TRBJ2-3; either TRBD1 or TRBD2 may fit D (5 bases each). Trimming removed 6 bases at V and 1 base at J, with 17 bases between. The germline gives CDR1 SGHTA, CDR2 FQGNSA. CDR3 length: 16 amino acids. CDR3 DNA: TGTGCCAGCAGTGCAGGCTCCCTGGGGGGCACAGATACGCAGTATTTT. It is translated as CASSAGSLGGTDTQYF.

This clone was found once. The chain joins TRBV27 to TRBJ2-1; D may be TRBD2 (7 bases). V was cut by 5 bases and J by 14 bases, with 13 bases left in between. The CDR3 has 11 amino acids. Germline assignment: CDR1 MNHEY and CDR2 SMNVEV (reference sequence). CDR3 DNA sequence: TGTGCCAGCAGTGCCTGGGAGGGGGAGTTCTTC. This translates into CASSAWEGEFF.